This section outlines one T cell receptor beta chain sequence together with its context. Its cognate antigen has yet to be identified. There are no base qualities to consult, and no much larger clone falls within one base. This entry is derived from a study of CD8+ T cells in alopecia areata (dated by TCRdb to 2017 to 2018). The study in broad terms: The treated patients, all with moderate-to-severe alopecia areata, were enrolled in an open-label pilot trial of oral tofacitinib given at 5 to 10 mg twice daily. Tofacitinib was administered for 6 to 18 months, and 6 months of follow-up off drug were then conducted to assess delayed response and recurrence. Disease severity in treated patients was measured with the SALT score, which quantifies the percentage of affected scalp surface area. The study used high-throughput TCRbeta sequencing to examine T cell clonal expansion in alopecia areata, in both the C3H/HeJ mouse model and human patients. Scalp tissue and sorted CD4+ and CD8+ peripheral blood T cells from patchy and totalis/universalis alopecia areata patients and from healthy controls were covered by human TCRbeta sequencing. Biopsies were taken from tofacitinib-treated patients at baseline and at 4 and 24 weeks of treatment, and a later scalp biopsy was taken in several of the tofacitinib-treated patients. Scalp clonality was compared among normal scalp (n=4), patchy alopecia areata scalp (n=8), and alopecia totalis/universalis scalp (n=8). RNA was extracted with the PAXgene miRNA kit for fixed scalp, the miRNeasy kit for PBMCs, and the RNeasy kit for mouse skin. Amplification of TCRbeta CDR3 regions was done by immunoSEQ multiplex PCR using 35 Vbeta forward primers and 13 Jbeta reverse primers. Broader findings and caveats from the paper: Unlike mouse skin, where gammadelta T cells dominate, normal human skin contains resident alphabeta T cells that get sequenced too, which complicates analysis of the scalp TCR repertoire. During tofacitinib treatment, many expanded lesional clones remained in scalp and blood, and this persistence may partly explain relapse after treatment is stopped. Because the treated cohort was small and had only one nonresponder, larger studies are needed to examine links between baseline CD8+ expansion and response. Shared TCR sequences between patients were less evident than in mice, which may be partly attributable to HLA diversity in the patient population. Compared with normal scalp, lesional scalp, particularly in alopecia totalis/universalis, had higher clonality and more expanded CD8+ clones, which suggests antigenic drive. Tofacitinib significantly decreased scalp clonality and the number of expanded CD8+ clones among the top 100 scalp clones.

The time point label here, explained by the study, means: about four weeks on oral tofacitinib. Taken with the paper, the label for treatment or condition translates to: oral pan-JAK inhibitor, 5-10 mg twice daily. Lesional scalp punch biopsies and peripheral blood were obtained from alopecia areata patients. PBMCs were separated by density centrifugation and stained for CD3, CD4 and CD8, after which CD4+ and CD8+ T cells were sorted on a FACSAria. Receptor amplification or capture employed the immunoSEQ multiplex PCR assay. RNA was extracted from all samples and reverse transcribed into cDNA as template for TCR sequencing. SuperScript III was used to make first-strand cDNA, primed with a 2:1 mix of oligo-dT and random hexamers. A synthetic immune receptor repertoire was used to measure amplification bias, and any remaining bias was corrected computationally. In the source study's methods: Raw reads were preprocessed to remove errors, and CDR3 was defined by IMGT conventions from the conserved cysteine to phenylalanine. Clonality was calculated as 1 minus Shannon entropy normalized by log2 of the number of productive unique TCRs. Whether scalp clones were CD4 or CD8 was inferred by matching scalp TCRbeta sequences against CD4 and CD8 repertoires sorted from blood. TCRdb stores this immuneACCESS table with in-frame sequences only. Part of the clones is absent; in the studies checked, under half of the shortfall reflects unresolved V genes, and no reason is known for the rest. That table is the source of V, J and clone size, and D and trimming were worked out from the DNA. This sample gives some 150,000 clones in total; around four fifths of them show up just once. 20% to 25% of the sample is held by the ten biggest clonotypes.

The CDR3 measures 15 amino acids from cysteine to phenylalanine. Here the CDR3 DNA is all that survives: 45 bases in frame from base 1. V sheds 0 bases and J sheds 4 bases, leaving 12 bases between their ends. For CDR1 and CDR2, the germline V gene lists WSHSY and SAAADI. The rearrangement combines TRBV10-2 with TRBJ2-5; a confident D gene designation cannot be given. The sequence was obtained from a human donor with alopecia areata. The source material was CD8+ T cells sorted from blood, sampled at week 4, from a patient treated with tofacitinib. CDR3 region: CASSESAQNLETQYF. DNA sequence: TGCGCCAGCAGTGAGTCGGCACAGAACTTAGAGACCCAGTACTTC.